A single sample is the source of the 6 T cell receptor beta chains below, sequenced in a study of CD8+ T cells in alopecia areata (dated by TCRdb to about 2018). Libraries came from the immunoSEQ multiplex PCR assay. RNA was extracted from all samples and reverse transcribed into cDNA, which served as template for TCR sequencing. Drawn from immuneACCESS, this table holds only the in-frame rearrangements with V and J called that TCRdb kept. Clones are partly lost; checked studies trace under half to an unresolved V gene and leave the rest unexplained. The sample contains about 70,000 clones, approximately 28% of them found a single time. The ten largest clones add up to approximately 15% of the sample. The intended sense of this specimen's time point label: four to five weeks on oral tofacitinib. Sample treatment or condition, as interpreted from the label and publication: oral pan-JAK inhibitor, 5-10 mg twice daily.

The sequenced sample was CD8+ T cells sorted from blood, obtained at week 4, from a patient treated with tofacitinib. All receptors derive from a human donor with alopecia areata.

The J gene is TRBJ2-7, the V gene TRBV29-1; 12 positions match TRBD2. With V trimmed by 7 bases and J by 2 bases, 3 bases remained unmatched. The CDR3 has 13 amino acids. CDR1 is SQVTM and CDR2 is ANQGSEA in the germline V gene. This CDR3 is CSAGTSGPYEQYF. In nucleotides, the CDR3 is TGCAGCGCCGGGACTAGCGGGCCCTACGAGCAGTACTTC.

In this sample, this clone turned up a few times. The chain combines TRBV29-1 with TRBJ2-1, with 7 bases identical to TRBD2. Germline values: CDR1 SQVTM, CDR2 ANQGSEA. CDR3 length: 16 amino acids. V trimming: 6 bases; J trimming: 4 bases; junction bases outside the gene matches: 15. CDR3 loop: CSVPPPSQRGYNEQFF. Here the CDR3 DNA reads TGCAGCGTCCCTCCCCCTTCCCAGCGGGGTTACAATGAGCAGTTCTTC.

The V gene is TRBV6-1, the J gene TRBJ2-1; possible D gene TRBD2, 5 bases. The CDR3 contains 14 residues. The V gene's germline CDR1 is MNHNS and CDR2 SASEGT. V was clipped by 5 bases and J by 10 bases, with 18 bases between them. CDR3 nucleotides: TGTGCCAGCAGTTTTGGCCTAGGAGGTGGAGAGCAGTTCTTC. It specifies CASSFGLGGGEQFF.

The DNA for the CDR3 is TGTGCCAGCTCACCGGCACCAAACTCCTACGAGCAGTACTTC. Its translation is CASSPAPNSYEQYF. The rearrangement uses TRBV18 and TRBJ2-7; the D is unclear. V lost 3 bases and J lost 0, with 9 bases in between. Germline loops: CDR1 KGHSH, CDR2 LQKENI. There are 14 residues in the CDR3.

The V call is TRBV7-9, the J call TRBJ1-2, with D tentatively TRBD1 (6 bases). The V and J ends lost 1 base and 6 bases respectively, with 15 bases between them. CDR3 length: 15 amino acids. From germline, CDR1 is SEHNR and CDR2 FQNEAQ (reference sequence). CDR3 region: CASSLGWDNQHGYTF. The CDR3 DNA sequence: TGTGCCAGCAGCTTAGGATGGGACAATCAGCATGGCTACACCTTC.

This clone appeared a few times. This chain uses TRBV5-1 with TRBJ2-1; 13 bases line up with TRBD2. The CDR3 has 16 residues. The germline V gene has CDR1 SGHRS and CDR2 YFSETQ. V lost 3 bases to trimming and J lost 4 bases; unmatched junction nucleotides: 4. CDR3: CASSSGGLAGYNEQFF. DNA of the CDR3: TGCGCCAGCAGCTCGGGGGGACTAGCGGGATACAATGAGCAGTTCTTC.